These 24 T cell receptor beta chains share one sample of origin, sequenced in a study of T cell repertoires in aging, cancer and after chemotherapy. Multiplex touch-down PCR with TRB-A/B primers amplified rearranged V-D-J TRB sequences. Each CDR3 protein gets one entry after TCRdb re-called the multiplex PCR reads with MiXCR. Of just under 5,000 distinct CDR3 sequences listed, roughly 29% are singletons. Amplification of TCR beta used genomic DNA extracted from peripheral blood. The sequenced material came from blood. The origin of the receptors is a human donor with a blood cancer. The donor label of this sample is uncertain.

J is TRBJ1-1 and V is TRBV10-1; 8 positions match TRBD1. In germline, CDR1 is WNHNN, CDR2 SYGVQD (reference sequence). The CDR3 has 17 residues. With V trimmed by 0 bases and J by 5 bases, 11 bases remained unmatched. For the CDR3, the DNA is TGCGCCAGCAGTGAGTCAACGACAGGGGTCCAGGTTACTGAAGCTTTCTTT. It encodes CASSESTTGVQVTEAFF.

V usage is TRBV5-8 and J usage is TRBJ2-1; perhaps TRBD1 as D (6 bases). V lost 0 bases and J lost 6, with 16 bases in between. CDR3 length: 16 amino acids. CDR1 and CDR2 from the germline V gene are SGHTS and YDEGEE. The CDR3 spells CASSLVVQGKGNEQFF. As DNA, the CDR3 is TGTGCCAGCAGCTTGGTGGTACAGGGTAAAGGCAATGAGCAGTTCTTC. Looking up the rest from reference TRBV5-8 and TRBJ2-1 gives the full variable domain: EAGVTQSPTHLIKTRGQQATLRCSPISGHTSVYWYQQALGLGLQFLLWYDEGEERNRGNFPPRFSGRQFPNYSSELNVNALELEDSALYLCASSLVVQGKGNEQFFGPGTRLTVL.

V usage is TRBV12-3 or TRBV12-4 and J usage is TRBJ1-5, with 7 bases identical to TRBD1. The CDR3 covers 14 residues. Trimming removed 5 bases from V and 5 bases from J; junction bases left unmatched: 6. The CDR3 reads CASSPDRVDQPQHF. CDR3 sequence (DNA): TGTGCCAGCAGTCCTGACAGGGTAGATCAGCCCCAGCATTTT.

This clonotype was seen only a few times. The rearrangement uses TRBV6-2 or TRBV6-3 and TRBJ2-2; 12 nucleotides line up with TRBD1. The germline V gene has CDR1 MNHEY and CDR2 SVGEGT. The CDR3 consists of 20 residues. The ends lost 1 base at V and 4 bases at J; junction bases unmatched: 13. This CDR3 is CASSYWDRGRGKVLTGELFF. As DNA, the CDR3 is TGTGCCAGCAGTTACTGGGACAGGGGGCGCGGGAAAGTCCTCACCGGGGAGCTGTTTTTT.

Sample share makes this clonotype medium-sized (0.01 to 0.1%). The CDR3 DNA follows: TGTGCCAGCAGCTTAGATTATATCAGTCGACTAGGCCAAGAGACCCAGTACTTC. Translation: CASSLDYISRLGQETQYF. The genes are TRBV11-3 and TRBJ2-5, with D tentatively TRBD2 (6 bases). Germline CDR1 reads SGHNT; CDR2 reads YENEEA. The CDR3 consists of 18 residues. Trimming cost V 0 bases and J 1 base, with 18 bases left between them. Variable domain in full (rest from reference TRBV11-3 and TRBJ2-5): EAGVVQSPRYKIIEKKQPVAFWCNPISGHNTLYWYLQNLGQGPELLIRYENEEAVDDSQLPKDRFSAERLKGVDSTLKIQPAELGDSAVYLCASSLDYISRLGQETQYFGPGTRLLVL.

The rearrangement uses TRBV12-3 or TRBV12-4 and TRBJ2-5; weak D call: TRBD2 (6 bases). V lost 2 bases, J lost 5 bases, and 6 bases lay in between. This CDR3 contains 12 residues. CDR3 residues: CASSLSGETQYF. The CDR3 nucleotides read TGTGCCAGCAGTTTAAGCGGGGAGACCCAGTACTTC.

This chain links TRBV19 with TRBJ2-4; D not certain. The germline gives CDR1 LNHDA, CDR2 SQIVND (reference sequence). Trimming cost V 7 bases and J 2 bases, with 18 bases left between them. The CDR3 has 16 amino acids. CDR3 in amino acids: CASNPQELGSKNIQYF. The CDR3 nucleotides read TGTGCCAGTAACCCCCAGGAATTGGGGTCCAAAAACATTCAGTACTTC. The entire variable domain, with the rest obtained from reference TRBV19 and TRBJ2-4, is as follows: DGGITQSPKYLFRKEGQNVTLSCEQNLNHDAMYWYRQDPGQGLRLIYYSQIVNDFQKGDIAEGYSVSREKKESFPLTVTSAQKNPTAFYLCASNPQELGSKNIQYFGAGTRLSVL.

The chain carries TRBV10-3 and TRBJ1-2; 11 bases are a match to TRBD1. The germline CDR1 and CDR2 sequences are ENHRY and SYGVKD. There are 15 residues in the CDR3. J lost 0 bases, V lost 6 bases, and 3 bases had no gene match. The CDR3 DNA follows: TGTGCCATCAGGGCGGGACAGGGGGCTAACTATGGCTACACCTTC. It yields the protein CAIRAGQGANYGYTF.

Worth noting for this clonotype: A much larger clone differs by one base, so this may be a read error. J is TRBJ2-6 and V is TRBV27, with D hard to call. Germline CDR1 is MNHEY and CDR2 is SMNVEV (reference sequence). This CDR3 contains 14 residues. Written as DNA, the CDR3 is TGTGCCAGCAGCTCCCCCTCTGGGACCAACGTCCTGACTTTC. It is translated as CASSSPSGTNVLTF.

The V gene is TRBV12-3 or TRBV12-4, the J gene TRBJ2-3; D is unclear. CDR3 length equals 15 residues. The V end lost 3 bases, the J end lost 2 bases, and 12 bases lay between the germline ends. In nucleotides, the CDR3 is TGTGCCAGCAGTTTCTACAGCCTAAACACAGATACGCAGTATTTT. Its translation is CASSFYSLNTDTQYF.

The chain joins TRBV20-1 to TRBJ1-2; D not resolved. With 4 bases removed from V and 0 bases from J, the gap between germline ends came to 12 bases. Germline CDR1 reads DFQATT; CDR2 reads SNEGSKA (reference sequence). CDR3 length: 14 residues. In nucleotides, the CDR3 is TGCAGTGCTAAGCGGGATCTAGCTAACTATGGCTACACCTTC. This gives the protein CSAKRDLANYGYTF.

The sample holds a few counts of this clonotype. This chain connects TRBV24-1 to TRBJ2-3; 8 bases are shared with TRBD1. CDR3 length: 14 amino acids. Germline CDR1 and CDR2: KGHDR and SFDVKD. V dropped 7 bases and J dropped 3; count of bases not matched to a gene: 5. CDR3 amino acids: CATRDRDSTDTQYF. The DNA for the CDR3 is TGTGCCACCAGGGACAGGGATAGTACAGATACGCAGTATTTT.

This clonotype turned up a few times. CDR3 in DNA: TGTGCCACTGGACGAACTTCACCCCTCCACTTT. Residues: CATGRTSPLHF. J is TRBJ1-6 and V is TRBV19; D ambiguous. V gave up 10 bases and J gave up 9 bases, with 10 bases separating them. CDR1 is LNHDA and CDR2 is SQIVND in the germline V gene (reference sequence). CDR3 length: 11 amino acids. Drawing the rest from reference TRBV19 and TRBJ1-6, the complete variable domain is DGGITQSPKYLFRKEGQNVTLSCEQNLNHDAMYWYRQDPGQGLRLIYYSQIVNDFQKGDIAEGYSVSREKKESFPLTVTSAQKNPTAFYLCATGRTSPLHFGNGTRLTVT.

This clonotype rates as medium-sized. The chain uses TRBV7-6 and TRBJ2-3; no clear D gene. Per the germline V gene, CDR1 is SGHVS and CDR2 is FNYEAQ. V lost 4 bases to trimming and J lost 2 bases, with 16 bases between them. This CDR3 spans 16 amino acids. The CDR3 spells CASSSRSASSTDTQYF. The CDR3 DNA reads TGTGCCAGCAGCTCCAGATCTGCGAGTTCCACAGATACGCAGTATTTT.

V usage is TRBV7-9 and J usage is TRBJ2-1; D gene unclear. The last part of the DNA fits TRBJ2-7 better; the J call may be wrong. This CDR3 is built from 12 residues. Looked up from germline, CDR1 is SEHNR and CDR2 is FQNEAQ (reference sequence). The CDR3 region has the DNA TGTGCCAGCAGCTTTCAGGTCAACGAGCAGTACTTC. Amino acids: CASSFQVNEQYF.

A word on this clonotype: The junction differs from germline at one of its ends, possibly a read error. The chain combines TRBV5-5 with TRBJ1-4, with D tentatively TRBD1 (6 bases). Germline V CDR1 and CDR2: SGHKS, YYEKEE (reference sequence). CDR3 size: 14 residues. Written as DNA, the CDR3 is TGTGTCAGCAGCTTGGCGGGGGGCGATGAAAAACTGTTTTTT. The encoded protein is CVSSLAGGDEKLFF.

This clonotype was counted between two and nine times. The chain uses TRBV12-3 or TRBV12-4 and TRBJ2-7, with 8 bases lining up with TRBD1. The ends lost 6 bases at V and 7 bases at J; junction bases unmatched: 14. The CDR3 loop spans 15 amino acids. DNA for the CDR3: TGTGCCAGCAGCGATACAGGGGGTTACCTACGAGAGCAGTACTTC. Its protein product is CASSDTGGYLREQYF.

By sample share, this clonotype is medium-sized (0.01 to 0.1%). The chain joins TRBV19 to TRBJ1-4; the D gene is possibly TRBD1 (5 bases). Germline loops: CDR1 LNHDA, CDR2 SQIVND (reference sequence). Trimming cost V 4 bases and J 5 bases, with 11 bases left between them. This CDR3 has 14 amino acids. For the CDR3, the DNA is TGTGCCAGTAGTAACCGGGGCCTCAATGAAAAACTGTTTTTT. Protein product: CASSNRGLNEKLFF.

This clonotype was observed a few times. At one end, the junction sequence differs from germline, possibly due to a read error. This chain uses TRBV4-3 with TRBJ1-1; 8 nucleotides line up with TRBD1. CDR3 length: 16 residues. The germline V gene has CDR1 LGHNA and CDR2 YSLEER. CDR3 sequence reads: CASSPKATGVWTEAFF. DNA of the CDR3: TGTGCCAGCAGCCCCAAAGCGACAGGGGTGTGGACTGAAGCTTTCTTT.

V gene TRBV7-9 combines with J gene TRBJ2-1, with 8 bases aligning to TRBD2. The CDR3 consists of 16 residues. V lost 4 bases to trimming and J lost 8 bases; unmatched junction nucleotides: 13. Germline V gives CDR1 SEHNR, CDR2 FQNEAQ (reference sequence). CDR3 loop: CASSSLGVAGTHEQFF. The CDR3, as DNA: TGTGCCAGCAGCTCGCTGGGGGTAGCGGGAACCCATGAGCAGTTCTTC. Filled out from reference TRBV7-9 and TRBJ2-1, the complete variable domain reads DTGVSQNPRHKITKRGQNVTFRCDPISEHNRLYWYRQTLGQGPEFLTYFQNEAQLEKSRLLSDRFSAERPKGSFSTLEIQRTEQGDSAMYLCASSSLGVAGTHEQFFGPGTRLTVL.

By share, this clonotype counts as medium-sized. The CDR3 protein is CASSSDNYGYTF. DNA for the CDR3: TGTGCCAGCAGTTCTGACAACTATGGCTACACCTTC. The chain employs TRBV6-5 and TRBJ1-2, with D unresolved. The V gene's germline CDR1 is MNHEY and CDR2 SVGAGI. Trimming left V 4 bases short and J 2 bases short, with 5 bases between. The CDR3 is made up of 12 amino acids.

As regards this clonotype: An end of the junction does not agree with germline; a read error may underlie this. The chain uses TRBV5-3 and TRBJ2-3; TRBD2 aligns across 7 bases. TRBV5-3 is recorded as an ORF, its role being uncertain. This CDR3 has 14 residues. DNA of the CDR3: TGCGCCAGCAGCCCGGGGGGAAGCACAGATACGCAGTATTTT. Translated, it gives CASSPGGSTDTQYF.

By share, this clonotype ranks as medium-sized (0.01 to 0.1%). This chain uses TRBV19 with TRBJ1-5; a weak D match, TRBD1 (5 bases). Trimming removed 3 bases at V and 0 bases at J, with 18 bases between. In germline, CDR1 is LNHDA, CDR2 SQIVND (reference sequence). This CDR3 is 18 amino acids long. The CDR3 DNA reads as TGTGCCAGTAGTATGGGGGGACCGTATGTGGCTAGCAATCAGCCCCAGCATTTT. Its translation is CASSMGGPYVASNQPQHF.

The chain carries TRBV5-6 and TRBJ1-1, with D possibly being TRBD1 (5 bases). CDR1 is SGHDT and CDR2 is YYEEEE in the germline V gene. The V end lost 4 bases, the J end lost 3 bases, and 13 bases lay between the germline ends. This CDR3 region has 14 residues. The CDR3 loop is CASSAGAEDTEAFF. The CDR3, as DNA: TGTGCCAGCAGCGCCGGGGCAGAAGACACTGAAGCTTTCTTT.